This TCR beta chain emerged from a study of T cell repertoires in cytomegalovirus infection. Germline CDR1 SNHLY, CDR2 FYNNEI. CDR3 length: 14 residues. V shed 6 bases and J shed 7 bases, with 18 bases lying between them. TCRdb re-derived calls from the reads in MiXCR, one entry per CDR3 protein. The sample yields some 590,000 distinct CDR3 sequences, around two fifths seen once. In regard to this clonotype: Its target is not known.

Sequences were derived from cultured PBMCs, sampled from culture after CMV antigen stimulation. The chain combines TRBV2 with TRBJ2-5, with unresolved D. The TCR was taken from a human donor in good health (CMV status not recorded). Some clones in this sample may be carry-over from other donors' samples. The DNA of the CDR3 is TGTGCCAGCAGCCCACGACCCAAAATCTGGACCCAGTACTTC. Translating it yields CASSPRPKIWTQYF.